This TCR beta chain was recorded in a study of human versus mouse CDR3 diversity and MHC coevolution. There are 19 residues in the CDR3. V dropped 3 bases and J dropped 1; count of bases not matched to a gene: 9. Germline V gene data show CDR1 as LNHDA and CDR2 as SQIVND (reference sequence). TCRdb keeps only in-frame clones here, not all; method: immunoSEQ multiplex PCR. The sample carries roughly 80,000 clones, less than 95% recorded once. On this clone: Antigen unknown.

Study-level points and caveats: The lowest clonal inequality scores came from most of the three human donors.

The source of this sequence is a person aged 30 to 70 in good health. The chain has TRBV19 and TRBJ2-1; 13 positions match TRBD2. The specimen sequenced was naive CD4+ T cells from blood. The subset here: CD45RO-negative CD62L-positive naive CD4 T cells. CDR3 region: CASSMEGTSGALSYNEQFF. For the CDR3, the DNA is TGTGCCAGTAGTATGGAGGGGACTAGCGGGGCCCTTTCCTACAATGAGCAGTTCTTC.